The 23 T cell receptor beta chains in this list originate from one sample, sequenced in a study of blood T cell repertoires in COVID-19. The method was immunoSEQ multiplex PCR; TCRdb's version includes in-frame clones alone and lacks a portion of them. The profile shows 200,000 to 300,000 clones, around 86% of them singletons. Sequenced: PBMCs or T cells enriched from blood (not recorded which). The receptor source for this set is a woman aged 18-29 years who had recovered from COVID-19.

The CDR3 sequence is CASTGTGSGGYTF. The CDR3 nucleotides read TGTGCCAGCACCGGGACAGGGTCAGGTGGCTACACCTTC. The chain recombines TRBV25-1 with TRBJ1-2, with 9 bases lining up with TRBD1. The CDR3 sequence is 13 residues long. Trimming took 7 bases from V and 7 from J; bases not matched to a gene: 7. CDR1 is MGHDK and CDR2 is SYGVNS in the germline V gene.

CDR3 protein: CASSKAGREVNTGELFF. The CDR3 region has the DNA TGTGCCAGCAGCAAAGCGGGCAGGGAGGTCAACACCGGGGAGCTGTTTTTT. V gene TRBV21-1 combines with J gene TRBJ2-2; TRBD2 is the table's D call and was not checked against the DNA. TRBV21-1 is a recognized pseudogene. This CDR3 has 17 amino acids.

The CDR3, as DNA: TGTGCCAGCAGCTTGGGGGGGACTAGCGGGAGGGCCAAGCAGTTCTTC. It specifies CASSLGGTSGRAKQFF. The rearrangement uses TRBV5-4 and TRBJ2-1; 16 nucleotides match TRBD2. This CDR3 is 16 amino acids long. Losses at the gene ends were 0 bases for V and 11 bases for J; bases not matched to a gene: 5. Germline lookup yields CDR1 SGHNT and CDR2 YYREEE (reference sequence).

This chain links TRBV5-1 with TRBJ2-7, with a tentative D call TRBD1 (6 bases). Germline-derived CDR1 and CDR2 are SGHRS and YFSETQ. V was shortened by 4 bases and J by 0 bases, with 17 bases between the two germline ends. CDR3 length equals 16 residues. This CDR3 is CASSVSTGTSSYEQYF. CDR3 coding DNA: TGCGCCAGCAGCGTATCGACAGGTACTAGCTCCTACGAGCAGTACTTC.

The rearrangement joins TRBV19 to TRBJ1-2; TRBD1 might be the D (5 bases). This CDR3 comprises 16 residues. Germline V gives CDR1 LNHDA, CDR2 SQIVND (reference sequence). Between the trimmed V and J ends, which lost 6 bases and 0 bases, there was a span of 17 bases. DNA of the CDR3: TGTGCCAGTAGGGCCCGGGGGGAGACGCCTAACTATGGCTACACCTTC. Amino acid sequence: CASRARGETPNYGYTF. The entire variable domain, with the rest obtained from reference TRBV19 and TRBJ1-2, is as follows: DGGITQSPKYLFRKEGQNVTLSCEQNLNHDAMYWYRQDPGQGLRLIYYSQIVNDFQKGDIAEGYSVSREKKESFPLTVTSAQKNPTAFYLCASRARGETPNYGYTFGSGTRLTVV.

This chain joins TRBV5-6 and TRBJ1-2, with D uncertain. The ends were cut back, 2 bases at V and 4 bases at J, with 12 bases in the middle. The CDR3 extends over 14 amino acids. The germline V gene has CDR1 SGHDT and CDR2 YYEEEE. The CDR3 here is CASSLTSVTYGYTF. CDR3 nucleotides: TGTGCCAGCAGCTTAACGAGCGTAACCTATGGCTACACCTTC.

The V and J genes are TRBV12-3 or TRBV12-4 and TRBJ2-2, with D hard to call. Trimming removed 2 bases at V and 6 bases at J, with 7 bases between. The CDR3 runs 13 residues. The CDR3 nucleotides are TGTGCCAGCAGTTTAAGAGCCGCCGGGGAGCTGTTTTTT. Residues: CASSLRAAGELFF.

The CDR3 region is CASSSTIGGWRGGELFF. As DNA, the CDR3 is TGTGCCAGCAGCTCGACCATTGGGGGCTGGAGAGGCGGGGAGCTGTTTTTT. J is TRBJ2-2 and V is TRBV7-9; tentatively, D is TRBD1 (6 bases). CDR3 length: 17 amino acids. V lost 4 bases, J lost 7 bases, and 22 bases lay in between. From germline, CDR1 is SEHNR and CDR2 FQNEAQ (reference sequence). Full variable domain (outside the CDR3, taken from reference TRBV7-9 and TRBJ2-2): DTGVSQNPRHKITKRGQNVTFRCDPISEHNRLYWYRQTLGQGPEFLTYFQNEAQLEKSRLLSDRFSAERPKGSFSTLEIQRTEQGDSAMYLCASSSTIGGWRGGELFFGEGSRLTVL.

The V and J genes are TRBV28 and TRBJ1-2; 7 bases match TRBD1. V gave up 5 bases and J gave up 4 bases; unmatched junction bases: 13. This CDR3 contains 16 residues. CDR1 and CDR2 (germline): MDHEN, SYDVKM. The CDR3 coding sequence is TGTGCCAGCAGTCGTTCCACGCACAGGGGATCCTATGGCTACACCTTC. Translated, it gives CASSRSTHRGSYGYTF.

The chain carries TRBV6-2 or TRBV6-3 and TRBJ2-2, with 11 bases identical to TRBD2. V lost 5 bases, J lost 1 base, and 6 bases stayed unmatched. Germline values: CDR1 MNHEY, CDR2 SVGEGT. This CDR3 is 17 amino acids long. CDR3 protein: CASSTKGLAENTGELFF. As DNA, the CDR3 is TGTGCCAGCAGTACAAAGGGACTAGCGGAGAACACCGGGGAGCTGTTTTTT.

The chain recombines TRBV27 with TRBJ2-1; the match to TRBD1 covers 9 bases. With 2 bases clipped from V and 1 base from J, the junction kept 0 bases outside the gene matches. Germline V gene sequence: CDR1 MNHEY, CDR2 SMNVEV (reference sequence). There are 15 residues in the CDR3. CDR3 sequence (DNA): TGTGCCAGCAGTTTAGGACAGGGGTCCTACAATGAGCAGTTCTTC. The encoded protein is CASSLGQGSYNEQFF.

The chain uses TRBV25-1 and TRBJ2-5; TRBD2 matches at 7 bases. This CDR3 is built from 14 residues. Trimming at V came to 7 bases and at J to 2 bases, leaving 7 bases not matched to a gene. In germline, CDR1 is MGHDK, CDR2 SYGVNS. CDR3 nucleotide sequence: TGTGCCAGCACCTACACTAGCGTTCAAGAGACCCAGTACTTC. It yields the protein CASTYTSVQETQYF.

The chain uses TRBV30 and TRBJ1-3; the D gene is possibly TRBD1 (5 bases). The germline V and J ends were trimmed by 3 bases and 3 bases, with 12 bases remaining between them. CDR1 is GTSNPN and CDR2 is SVGIG in the germline V gene (reference sequence). CDR3 length: 14 residues. The CDR3 DNA reads as TGTGCCTGGAGCGGAGGGGCTGGTGGAAACACCATATATTTT. Protein sequence: CAWSGGAGGNTIYF.

CDR3 sequence (DNA): TGTGCCAGCAGTTCACCCGCCCGGGACAGGGGGCTTGTCGGGCAGTACTTC. Residues: CASSSPARDRGLVGQYF. The V call is TRBV27, the J call TRBJ2-7; 12 positions match TRBD1. This CDR3 is built from 17 residues. CDR1 MNHEY and CDR2 SMNVEV come from the germline V gene (reference sequence). Trimming at V came to 4 bases and at J to 9 bases, leaving 16 bases not matched to a gene.

The chain carries TRBV3-1 (or the pseudogene TRBV3-2) and TRBJ2-1; 9 bases align to TRBD2. With V trimmed by 1 base and J by 8 bases, 6 bases remained unmatched. CDR3 length: 15 amino acids. Germline V lookup: CDR1 LGHDT, CDR2 YNNKEL (reference sequence). CDR3 residues: CASSQVAGGFHEQFF. The CDR3 bases are TGTGCCAGCAGCCAAGTTGCGGGAGGGTTCCATGAGCAGTTCTTC.

The gene calls are TRBV9 and TRBJ2-7; 11 bases match TRBD2. Germline CDR1 and CDR2: SGDLS and YYNGEE. Germline trimming cut 4 bases from V and 2 bases from J; bases unmatched to any gene: 5. This CDR3 has 15 amino acids. The CDR3 loop reads CASSRGTSGTYEQYF. The CDR3 nucleotides read TGTGCCAGCAGCCGAGGGACTAGCGGCACCTACGAGCAGTACTTC.

V gene TRBV7-3 combines with J gene TRBJ2-5; 9 nucleotides agree with TRBD2. With 1 base clipped from V and 5 bases from J, the junction kept 5 bases outside the gene matches. CDR3 size: 15 residues. CDR1 and CDR2 (germline): SGHTA, FQGTGA. For the CDR3, the DNA is TGTGCCAGCAGCTTAAGCGGGAGGGCCGTTGAGACCCAGTACTTC. It specifies CASSLSGRAVETQYF.

The chain has TRBV28 and TRBJ2-1; a weak D match, TRBD1 (6 bases). CDR1 is MDHEN, CDR2 SYDVKM, per germline. With 3 bases removed from V and 9 bases from J, the gap between germline ends came to 15 bases. The CDR3 spans 14 residues. CDR3 in amino acids: CASSFSQGRIEQFF. In DNA, the CDR3 is TGTGCCAGCAGTTTTTCCCAGGGGCGGATTGAGCAGTTCTTC.

The chain combines TRBV28 with TRBJ1-6, with D unresolved. This CDR3 has 16 residues. In germline, CDR1 is MDHEN, CDR2 SYDVKM. V lost 5 bases, J lost 9 bases, and 20 bases lay in between. Here the CDR3 reads CASSATPKRAGSPLHF. CDR3 nucleotides: TGTGCCAGCAGTGCCACACCGAAAAGGGCGGGTTCACCCCTCCACTTT.

This CDR3 reads CASSQPGPGPDEQFF. CDR3 bases: TGTGCCAGCAGCCAGCCAGGGCCGGGTCCCGATGAGCAGTTCTTC. This rearrangement joins TRBV3-1 (or the pseudogene TRBV3-2) to TRBJ2-1, with a weak D call TRBD1 (5 bases). The CDR3 extends over 15 amino acids. The V end was cut by 3 bases, the J end by 8 bases, with 17 bases between. CDR1 and CDR2 from the germline V gene are LGHDT and YNNKEL (reference sequence).

The CDR3 loop is CASSIEGQLYGYTF. CDR3 bases: TGTGCCAGTAGTATAGAAGGACAGCTCTATGGCTACACCTTC. This chain connects TRBV19 to TRBJ1-2; tentative D call: TRBD1 (6 bases). Germline V gene data show CDR1 as LNHDA and CDR2 as SQIVND (reference sequence). The CDR3 consists of 14 residues. V lost 0 bases and J 4 bases, leaving 9 bases between the germline ends.

The V and J genes are TRBV11-2 and TRBJ2-1, with D perhaps TRBD2 (6 bases). V was shortened by 1 base and J by 4 bases, with 8 bases between the two germline ends. Germline loops: CDR1 SGHAT, CDR2 FQNNGV. The CDR3 extends over 14 amino acids. DNA for the CDR3: TGTGCCAGCAGCTTAGCGGGAGCATACAATGAGCAGTTCTTC. Translation: CASSLAGAYNEQFF.

The chain links TRBV18 to TRBJ2-4, with 8 bases lining up with TRBD1. Germline CDR1 KGHSH, CDR2 LQKENI. The ends lost 3 bases at V and 9 bases at J; junction bases unmatched: 7. The length of the CDR3 is 14 residues. The CDR3 DNA reads as TGTGCCAGCTCACCGAGAGGACAGGGAACCATTCAGTACTTC. Amino acids: CASSPRGQGTIQYF.